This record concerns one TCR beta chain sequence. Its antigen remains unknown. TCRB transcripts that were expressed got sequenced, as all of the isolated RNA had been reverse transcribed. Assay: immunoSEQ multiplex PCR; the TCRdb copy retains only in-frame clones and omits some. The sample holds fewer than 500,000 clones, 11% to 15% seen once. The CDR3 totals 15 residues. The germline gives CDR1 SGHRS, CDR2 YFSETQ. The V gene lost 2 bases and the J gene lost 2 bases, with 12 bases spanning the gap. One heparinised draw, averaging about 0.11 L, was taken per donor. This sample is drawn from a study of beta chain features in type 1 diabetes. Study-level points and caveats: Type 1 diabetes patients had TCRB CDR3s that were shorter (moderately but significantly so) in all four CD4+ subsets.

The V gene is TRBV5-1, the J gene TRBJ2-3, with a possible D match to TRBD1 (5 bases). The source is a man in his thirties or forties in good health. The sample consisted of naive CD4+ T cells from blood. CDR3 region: CASSFKGAVTDTQYF. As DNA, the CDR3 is TGCGCCAGCAGCTTTAAAGGGGCCGTCACAGATACGCAGTATTTT.